The sequence of this TCR beta chain was determined in a study of shared clonotypes between healthy human individuals. Replicate PCRs run on sorted subsets employed approximately 180 ng DNA, around 31,000 T cell genomes. The repertoire was sequenced with immunoSEQ multiplex PCR; TCRdb's copy has only in-frame clones and lacks some. The sample contains 2.5 million or so clones, more than 80% of which appear only once. Trimming shortened V by 0 bases and J by 1 base, and 10 bases separated the two germline ends. This CDR3 is 17 amino acids long. Germline CDR1 MNHNS, CDR2 SASEGT. Study-level findings and limits: The generation probabilities recorded for non-shared clonotypes fell below those of clonotypes shared by all four donors.

This clone was picked up one time. What it recognizes is unknown. CD4+ cells were split into CD45RA+ naive and CD45RA-negative memory subsets. Sequencing input: naive CD4+ T cells sorted from blood. Specified subset: CD45RA+ positively selected. V usage is TRBV6-1 and J usage is TRBJ2-6, with D perhaps matching TRBD1 (6 bases). This receptor was identified in a man aged 18 to 29 in good health. DNA for the CDR3: TGTGCCAGCAGTGAAGCTTCCAGGGGATCTGGGGCCAACGTCCTGACTTTC. It translates to CASSEASRGSGANVLTF.